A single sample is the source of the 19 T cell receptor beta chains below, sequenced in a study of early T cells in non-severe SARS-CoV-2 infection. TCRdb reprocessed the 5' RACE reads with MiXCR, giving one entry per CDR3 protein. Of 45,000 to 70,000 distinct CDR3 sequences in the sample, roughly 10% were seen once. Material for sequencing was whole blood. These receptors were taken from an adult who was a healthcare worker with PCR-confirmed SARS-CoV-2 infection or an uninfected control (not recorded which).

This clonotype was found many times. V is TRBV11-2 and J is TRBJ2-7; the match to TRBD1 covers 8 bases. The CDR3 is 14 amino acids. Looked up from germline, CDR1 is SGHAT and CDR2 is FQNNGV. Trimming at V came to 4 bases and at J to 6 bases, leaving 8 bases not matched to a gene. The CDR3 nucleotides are TGTGCCAGCAGCTCGTTCGACAGGGGCGGCGAGCAGTACTTC. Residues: CASSSFDRGGEQYF. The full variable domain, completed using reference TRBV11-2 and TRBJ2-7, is EAGVAQSPRYKIIEKRQSVAFWCNPISGHATLYWYQQILGQGPKLLIQFQNNGVVDDSQLPKDRFSAERLKGVDSTLKIQPAKLEDSAVYLCASSSFDRGGEQYFGPGTRLTVT.

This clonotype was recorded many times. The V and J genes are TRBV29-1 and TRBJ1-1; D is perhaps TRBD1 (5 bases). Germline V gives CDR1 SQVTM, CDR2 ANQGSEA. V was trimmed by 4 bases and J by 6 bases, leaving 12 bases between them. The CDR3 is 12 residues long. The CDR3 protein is CSVGAPGAEAFF. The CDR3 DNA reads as TGCAGCGTTGGCGCGCCGGGGGCTGAAGCTTTCTTT. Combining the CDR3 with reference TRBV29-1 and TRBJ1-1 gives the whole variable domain SAVISQKPSRDICQRGTSLTIQCQVDSQVTMMFWYRQQPGQSLTLIATANQGSEATYESGFVIDKFPISRPNLTFSTLTVSNMSPEDSSIYLCSVGAPGAEAFFGQGTRLTVV.

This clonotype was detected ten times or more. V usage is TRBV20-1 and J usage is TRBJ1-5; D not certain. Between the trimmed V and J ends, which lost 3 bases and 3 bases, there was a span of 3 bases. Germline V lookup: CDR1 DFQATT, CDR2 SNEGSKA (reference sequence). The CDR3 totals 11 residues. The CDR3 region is CSASNNQPQHF. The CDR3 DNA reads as TGCAGTGCTAGTAACAATCAGCCCCAGCATTTT.

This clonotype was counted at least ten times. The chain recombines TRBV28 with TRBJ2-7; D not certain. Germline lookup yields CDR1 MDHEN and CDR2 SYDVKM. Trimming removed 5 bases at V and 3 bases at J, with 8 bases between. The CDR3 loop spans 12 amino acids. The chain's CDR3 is CASSPGLYEQYF. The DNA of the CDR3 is TGTGCCAGCAGTCCGGGTCTCTACGAGCAGTACTTC.

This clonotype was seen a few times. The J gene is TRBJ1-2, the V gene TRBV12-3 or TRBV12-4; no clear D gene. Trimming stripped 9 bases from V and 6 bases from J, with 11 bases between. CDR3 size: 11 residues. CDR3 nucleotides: TGTGCCAGTAGTCGGGCGGATGGCTACACCTTC. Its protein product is CASSRADGYTF.

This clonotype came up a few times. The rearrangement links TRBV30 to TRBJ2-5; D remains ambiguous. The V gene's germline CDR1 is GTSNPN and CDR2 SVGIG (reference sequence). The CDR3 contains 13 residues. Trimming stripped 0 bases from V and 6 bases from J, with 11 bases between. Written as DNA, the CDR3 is TGTGCCTGGAGTGTACCTAGGTGGCAGACCCAGTACTTC. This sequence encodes CAWSVPRWQTQYF.

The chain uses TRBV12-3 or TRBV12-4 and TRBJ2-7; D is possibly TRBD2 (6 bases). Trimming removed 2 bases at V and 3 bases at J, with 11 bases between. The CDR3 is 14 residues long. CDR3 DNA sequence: TGTGCCAGCAGTTTACCGGGAGTTTACTACGAGCAGTACTTC. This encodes CASSLPGVYYEQYF.

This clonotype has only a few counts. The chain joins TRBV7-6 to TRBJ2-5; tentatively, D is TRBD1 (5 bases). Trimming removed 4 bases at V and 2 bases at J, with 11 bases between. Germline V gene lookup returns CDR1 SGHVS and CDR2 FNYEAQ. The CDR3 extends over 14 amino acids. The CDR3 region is CASSYGAGQETQYF. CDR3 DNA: TGTGCCAGCAGCTATGGGGCCGGGCAAGAGACCCAGTACTTC.

The CDR3 DNA reads as TGTGCCAGCGCCTCCATCCAGGGAGGCCAGCCGGAGCAGTACTTC. Translated, it gives CASASIQGGQPEQYF. The chain combines TRBV6-6 with TRBJ2-7; TRBD2 might be the D (6 bases). V shed 8 bases and J shed 7 bases, with 24 bases lying between them. Germline assignment: CDR1 MNHNY and CDR2 SVGAGI (reference sequence). The CDR3 runs 15 residues.

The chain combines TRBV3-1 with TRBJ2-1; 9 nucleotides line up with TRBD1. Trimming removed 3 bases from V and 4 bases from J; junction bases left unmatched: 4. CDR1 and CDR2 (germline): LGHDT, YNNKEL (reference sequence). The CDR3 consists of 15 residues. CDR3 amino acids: CASSQGGTGYNEQFF. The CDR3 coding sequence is TGTGCCAGCAGCCAGGGAGGGACAGGGTACAATGAGCAGTTCTTC.

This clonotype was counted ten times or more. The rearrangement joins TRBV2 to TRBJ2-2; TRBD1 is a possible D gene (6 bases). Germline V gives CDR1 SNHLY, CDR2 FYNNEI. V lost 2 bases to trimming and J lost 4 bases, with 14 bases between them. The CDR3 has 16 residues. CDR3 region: CASSENTGSGTGELFF. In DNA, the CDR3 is TGTGCCAGCAGTGAAAATACAGGGTCGGGCACCGGGGAGCTGTTTTTT.

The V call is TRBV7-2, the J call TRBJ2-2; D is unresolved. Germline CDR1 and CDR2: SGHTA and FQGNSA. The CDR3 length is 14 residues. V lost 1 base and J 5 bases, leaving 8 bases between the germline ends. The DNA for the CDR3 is TGTGCCAGCAGCTTAGGACCGATTACCGGGGAGCTGTTTTTT. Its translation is CASSLGPITGELFF.

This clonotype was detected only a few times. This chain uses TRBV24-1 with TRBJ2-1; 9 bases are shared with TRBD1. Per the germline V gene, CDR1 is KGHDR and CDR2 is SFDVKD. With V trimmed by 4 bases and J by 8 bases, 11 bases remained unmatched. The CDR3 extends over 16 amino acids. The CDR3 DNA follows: TGTGCCACCAGTGACCCCGGGACAGGGTTAGATTATGAGCAGTTCTTC. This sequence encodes CATSDPGTGLDYEQFF.

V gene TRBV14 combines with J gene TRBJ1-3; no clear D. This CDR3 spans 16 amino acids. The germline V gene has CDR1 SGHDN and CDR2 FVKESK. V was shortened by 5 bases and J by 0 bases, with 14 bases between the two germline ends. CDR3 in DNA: TGTGCCAGCAGCGCACATATCTCTAGCTCTGGAAACACCATATATTTT. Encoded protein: CASSAHISSSGNTIYF.

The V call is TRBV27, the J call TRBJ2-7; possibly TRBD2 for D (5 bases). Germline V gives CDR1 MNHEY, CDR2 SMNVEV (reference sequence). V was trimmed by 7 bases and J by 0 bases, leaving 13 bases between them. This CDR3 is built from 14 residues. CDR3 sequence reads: CASNSRGSSYEQYF. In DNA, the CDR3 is TGTGCCAGCAACTCCCGGGGTAGCTCCTACGAGCAGTACTTC.

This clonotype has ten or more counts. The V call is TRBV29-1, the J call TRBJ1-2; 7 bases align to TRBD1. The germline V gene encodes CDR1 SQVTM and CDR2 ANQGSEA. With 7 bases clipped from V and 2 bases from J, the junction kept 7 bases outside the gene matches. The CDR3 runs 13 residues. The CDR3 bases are TGCAGCGCAAGGACAGGAACCAACTATGGCTACACCTTC. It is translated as CSARTGTNYGYTF.

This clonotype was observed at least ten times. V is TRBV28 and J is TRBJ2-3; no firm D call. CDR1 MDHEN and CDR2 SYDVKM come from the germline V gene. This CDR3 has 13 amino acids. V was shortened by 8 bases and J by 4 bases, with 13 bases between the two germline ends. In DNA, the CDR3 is TGTGCCAGCGGCCGGTACCTTTCAGATACGCAGTATTTT. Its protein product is CASGRYLSDTQYF.

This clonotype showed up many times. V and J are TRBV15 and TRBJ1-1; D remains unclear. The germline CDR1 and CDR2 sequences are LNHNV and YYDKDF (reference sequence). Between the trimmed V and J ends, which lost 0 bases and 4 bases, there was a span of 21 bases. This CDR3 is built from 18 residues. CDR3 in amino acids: CATSRDEGYRRYSTEAFF. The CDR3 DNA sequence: TGTGCCACCAGCAGAGATGAGGGATACAGAAGATATTCCACTGAAGCTTTCTTT.

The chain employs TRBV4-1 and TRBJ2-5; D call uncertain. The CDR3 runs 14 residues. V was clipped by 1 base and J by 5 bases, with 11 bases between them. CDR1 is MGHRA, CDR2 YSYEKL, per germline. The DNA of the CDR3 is TGCGCCAGCAGCCAAGTTCTATTGGTGGAGACCCAGTACTTC. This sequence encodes CASSQVLLVETQYF.